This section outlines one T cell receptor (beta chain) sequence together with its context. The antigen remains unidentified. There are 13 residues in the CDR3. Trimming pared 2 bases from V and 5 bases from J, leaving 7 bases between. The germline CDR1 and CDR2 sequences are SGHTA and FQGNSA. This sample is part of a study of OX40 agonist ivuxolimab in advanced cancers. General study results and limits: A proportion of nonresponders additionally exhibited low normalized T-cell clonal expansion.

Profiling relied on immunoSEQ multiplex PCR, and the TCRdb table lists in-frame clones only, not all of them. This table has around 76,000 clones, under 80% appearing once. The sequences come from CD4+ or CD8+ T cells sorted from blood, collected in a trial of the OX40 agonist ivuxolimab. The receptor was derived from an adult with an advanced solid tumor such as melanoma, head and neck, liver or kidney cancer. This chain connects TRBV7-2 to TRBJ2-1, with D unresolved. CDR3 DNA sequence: TGTGCCAGCAGCTTACGGCTGAACAATGAGCAGTTCTTC. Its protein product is CASSLRLNNEQFF.